These T cell receptor beta chains were read from a single sample in a study of cytotoxic CD8 clonotypes in ibrutinib-treated CLL. Measured with immunoSEQ multiplex PCR; TCRdb has only the in-frame clones, and not every one. In the table there are 200,000 or so clones, nearly 80% of which are singletons. The source was PBMCs, collected after 12 months of ibrutinib treatment. The origin of the receptors is a human donor with chronic lymphocytic leukemia. CDR3s include the opening cysteine and the closing phenylalanine or tryptophan. Each record gives: V gene, J gene, D gene, clone size, CDR3 DNA, CDR3 protein. A D gene is named only where the DNA matches it firmly. Size tells how often a clone was seen (once, few, many) or the class of an expanded clone, and some rows leave it out.

TRBV27	TRBJ1-2	TRBD1	-	TGTGCCAGCAGTCCTGAGAGACAGGGCTTCTATGGCTACACCTTC	CASSPERQGFYGYTF
TRBV27	TRBJ1-5	-	-	TGTGCCAGCAGCCCGAATAGCAATCAGCCCCAGCATTTT	CASSPNSNQPQHF
TRBV29-1	TRBJ2-7	TRBD2	once	TGCAGCGTTGAAGATCCGGCTAGCGGGAGTTCCCCGTCGGAATACGAGCAGTACTTC	CSVEDPASGSSPSEYEQYF
TRBV28	TRBJ2-5	-	-	TGTGCCAGCATGACGCTAGGCATGCTTAGGGAGACCCAGTACTTC	CASMTLGMLRETQYF
TRBV5-1	TRBJ2-7	TRBD2	-	TGCGCCAGCAGCTTGCGTGGGACTAACCCTTACGAGCAGTACTTC	CASSLRGTNPYEQYF
TRBV10-3	TRBJ2-7	-	few	TGTGCCATCAGAGGGACCGAGAGCTCCTACGAGCAGTACTTC	CAIRGTESSYEQYF
TRBV5-1	TRBJ2-2	-	-	TGCGCCAGCAGTTTTGATGCACAGGGCGGGTACGGGGAGCTGTTTTTT	CASSFDAQGGYGELFF
TRBV11-2	TRBJ2-7	-	once	TGTGCCAGCAGCTTAGATCTCGACGGGATACAGTACTTC	CASSLDLDGIQYF
TRBV6-5	TRBJ2-7	TRBD1	-	TGTGCCAGCAGGAAGACAGGGAGTAGAAACGAGCAGTACTTC	CASRKTGSRNEQYF
TRBV5-1	TRBJ1-2	-	-	TGCGCCAGCAGCTTGGAAAACTATGGCTACACCTTC	CASSLENYGYTF
TRBV28	TRBJ1-5	-	-	TGTGCCAGCAGTCCCGGGATCAACAATCAGCCCCAGCATTTT	CASSPGINNQPQHF
TRBV20-1	TRBJ1-3	-	-	TGCAGTGCGGCGGCTGGAAACACCATATATTTT	CSAAAGNTIYF
TRBV14	TRBJ2-3	-	-	TGTGCCAGCAGCCAAGATCGGCAGGGAATCACAGATACGCAGTATTTT	CASSQDRQGITDTQYF
TRBV7-9	TRBJ1-1	-	-	TGTGCCAGCAGCTTAAACCTTTCCCCGAACACTGAAGCTTTCTTT	CASSLNLSPNTEAFF
TRBV4-1	TRBJ2-5	-	few	TGCGCCAGCAGCCGACTCGCAGGGGAGCAGTACTTC	CASSRLAGEQYF
TRBV7-2	TRBJ2-2	TRBD2	-	TGTGCCAACTTAGCGGGGATCACCGGGGAGCTGTTTTTT	CANLAGITGELFF
TRBV19	TRBJ2-7	-	once	TGTGCCAGTAGTACATCAAACGCCTACGAGCAGTACTTC	CASSTSNAYEQYF
TRBV6-6	TRBJ2-1	TRBD1	-	TGTGCCAGCAGTCCCGACAGGGGCCCCCACTACAATGAGCAGTTCTTC	CASSPDRGPHYNEQFF
TRBV12-5	TRBJ2-3	-	few	TGTGCTAGTGGTCTCAACCCCGTGGGCGCAGATACGCAGTATTTT	CASGLNPVGADTQYF
TRBV7-9	TRBJ1-2	-	-	TGTGCCAGCAGCTCCCCCGGGACGGGATATGGCTACACCTTC	CASSSPGTGYGYTF